These T cell receptor beta chains were read from a single sample in a study of cytomegalovirus exposure and HLA in healthy donors. TCRdb's table, derived via immunoSEQ multiplex PCR, lists solely in-frame clones and lacks some. The table includes 95,000 to 150,000 clones, over 60% detected once. Sequences were obtained from PBMCs. Source of these receptors: a woman aged 40 to 50 in good health and CMV-seropositive. Both conserved end residues are part of each CDR3. The D gene is left open where the match is weak. Size is omitted from some rows. Given values are once, few, many or a class for expanded clones.

CASSTGQGVGNTIYF,TGTGCCAGCAGCACGGGACAGGGTGTGGGAAACACCATATATTTT,TRBV9,TRBJ1-3,TRBD1,-
CASSLQGAEGETQYF,TGTGCTAGCAGTTTACAGGGGGCGGAAGGGGAGACCCAGTACTTC,TRBV7-7,TRBJ2-5,TRBD1,-
CASRPLDRGDGYTF,TGTGCCAGCAGGCCCCTGGACAGGGGCGATGGCTACACCTTC,TRBV11-2,TRBJ1-2,TRBD1,once
CASSQGEEGKFRVNTEAFF,TGCGCCAGCAGCCAAGGTGAGGAGGGAAAGTTTAGGGTGAACACTGAAGCTTTCTTT,TRBV4-3,TRBJ1-1,-,few
CASIQNTEAFF,TGTGCCAGTATTCAGAACACTGAAGCTTTCTTT,TRBV19,TRBJ1-1,-,-
CASTLSGGAGGELFF,TGTGCCAGCACCCTAAGCGGGGGGGCCGGCGGGGAGCTGTTTTTT,TRBV7-2,TRBJ2-2,TRBD2,-
CAIREEGSSPLHF,TGTGCCATCCGCGAGGAGGGGTCTTCACCCCTCCACTTT,TRBV10-3,TRBJ1-6,-,-
CASSSIRGLDTEAFF,TGTGCCAGCAGCTCCATCAGGGGGCTCGACACTGAAGCTTTCTTT,TRBV11-2,TRBJ1-1,TRBD1,-
CASSTREGYGYTF,TGTGCCAGTAGTACCAGGGAGGGCTATGGCTACACCTTC,TRBV19,TRBJ1-2,-,-
CASRRGNENTEAFF,TGTGCCAGCCGCCGGGGGAATGAGAACACTGAAGCTTTCTTT,TRBV7-9,TRBJ1-1,-,-
CASSFDRANTEAFF,TGTGCCAGCAGCTTCGACAGGGCCAACACTGAAGCTTTCTTT,TRBV7-2,TRBJ1-1,TRBD1,-
CASLQNFNTEAFF,TGTGCCTCCCTACAGAATTTCAACACTGAAGCTTTCTTT,TRBV18,TRBJ1-1,-,-
CASSPYNRGDTEAFF,TGTGCCAGCAGCCCCTATAACCGGGGGGACACTGAAGCTTTCTTT,TRBV7-9,TRBJ1-1,-,-
CASSLVGSSGANVLTF,TGTGCCAGCAGCTTGGTTGGGAGCTCTGGGGCCAACGTCCTGACTTTC,TRBV5-6,TRBJ2-6,-,-
CASSSGSGVTDTQYF,TGCGCCAGCAGTTCCGGTAGCGGGGTAACAGATACGCAGTATTTT,TRBV5-1,TRBJ2-3,TRBD2,-
CASSLAGIGNTEAFF,TGTGCCAGCAGTTTAGCAGGTATAGGGAACACTGAAGCTTTCTTT,TRBV27,TRBJ1-1,-,-
CASSQTYDILGNQPQHF,TGTGCCAGCAGCCAAACTTACGACATTCTCGGCAATCAGCCCCAGCATTTT,TRBV2,TRBJ1-5,-,-
CASSRAARGESDTQYF,TGTGCCAGCAGCCGGGCCGCGCGGGGGGAATCAGATACGCAGTATTTT,TRBV6-6,TRBJ2-3,TRBD2,-
CASTDQGAYGYTF,TGTGCCAGTACCGACCAGGGGGCTTATGGCTACACCTTC,TRBV5-4,TRBJ1-2,TRBD1,-
CASSPSEDYGYTF,TGTGCCAGCAGCCCCAGTGAAGACTATGGCTACACCTTC,TRBV7-9,TRBJ1-2,-,few
CASSPDFSNQPQHF,TGTGCCAGCAGTCCGGACTTTAGCAATCAGCCCCAGCATTTT,TRBV6-4,TRBJ1-5,-,few
CSVMTGEQFF,TGCAGCGTTATGACGGGTGAGCAGTTCTTC,TRBV29-1,TRBJ2-1,-,-
CASSYGRDTEAFF,TGTGCCAGCAGTTACGGCAGGGACACTGAAGCTTTCTTT,TRBV6-5,TRBJ1-1,-,few
CASSYSGQGDTQYF,TGTGCCAGCAGTTACTCCGGACAGGGGGATACGCAGTATTTT,TRBV6-5,TRBJ2-3,TRBD1,-
CASSLRQTNTEAFF,TGTGCCAGCAGTCTTCGACAAACGAACACTGAAGCTTTCTTT,TRBV2,TRBJ1-1,-,-
CASSSWTSGDQETQYF,TGTGCCAGCAGCTCCTGGACTAGCGGGGACCAAGAGACCCAGTACTTC,TRBV7-2,TRBJ2-5,TRBD2,-
CASSEEIDQPQHF,TGTGCCAGCAGTGAGGAGATAGATCAGCCCCAGCATTTT,TRBV2,TRBJ1-5,-,-
CASSEGWQGYEQYF,TGTGCCAGCAGTGAAGGTTGGCAGGGCTACGAGCAGTACTTC,TRBV2,TRBJ2-7,-,once
CATKARDSPLHF,TGTGCCACTAAGGCTCGGGATTCACCCCTCCACTTT,TRBV6-5,TRBJ1-6,-,-
CASSPRRTGNDYGYTF,TGCGCCAGCAGCCCACGTAGGACAGGGAATGACTATGGCTACACCTTC,TRBV4-1,TRBJ1-2,TRBD1,-
CASSPRTSPGYGYTF,TGTGCCAGCAGCCCGCGGACAAGCCCGGGCTATGGCTACACCTTC,TRBV9,TRBJ1-2,-,-
CATSRGQGTSGGTISYEQYF,TGTGCCACCAGCAGAGGACAGGGGACTAGCGGGGGGACGATCTCCTACGAGCAGTACTTC,TRBV15,TRBJ2-7,TRBD2,-
CASSGFLTGSTDTQYF,TGTGCCAGCAGCGGGTTCTTAACAGGGAGTACAGATACGCAGTATTTT,TRBV9,TRBJ2-3,-,few
CSVVQFEAFF,TGCAGCGTCGTTCAGTTTGAAGCTTTCTTT,TRBV29-1,TRBJ1-1,-,-
CASSNGVVKETQYF,TGTGCCAGCAGCAACGGGGTGGTGAAGGAGACCCAGTACTTC,TRBV5-6,TRBJ2-5,-,-
CASSNRDSNEKLFF,TGTGCCAGCTCTAACCGGGACAGCAATGAAAAACTGTTTTTT,TRBV7-8,TRBJ1-4,TRBD1,-
CASSLLDTQYF,TGCGCCAGCAGCTTACTGGATACGCAGTATTTT,TRBV5-1,TRBJ2-3,-,-
CASSSGGQGIDTQYF,TGTGCCAGCAGCTCGGGCGGACAGGGGATTGATACGCAGTATTTT,TRBV5-4,TRBJ2-3,TRBD1,-
CASSTRGGNYGYTF,TGTGCCAGTAGTACCCGAGGGGGCAACTATGGCTACACCTTC,TRBV19,TRBJ1-2,TRBD1,-
CASRPDSVAKNIQYF,TGTGCCAGCAGGCCGGACAGCGTAGCCAAAAACATTCAGTACTTC,TRBV6-5,TRBJ2-4,-,few
CASSLTGVNTEAFF,TGTGCCAGCAGCTTGACAGGGGTGAACACTGAAGCTTTCTTT,TRBV7-2,TRBJ1-1,TRBD1,-
CSVGLAGGQTDTQYF,TGCAGCGTTGGGCTAGCGGGGGGGCAGACAGATACGCAGTATTTT,TRBV29-1,TRBJ2-3,TRBD2,-
CASSLSRQLKYQETQYF,TGTGCCAGCAGCTTATCTCGACAGCTGAAGTACCAAGAGACCCAGTACTTC,TRBV11-2,TRBJ2-5,-,-
CASSVGLTNTEAFF,TGTGCCAGCAGCGTAGGACTTACGAACACTGAAGCTTTCTTT,TRBV9,TRBJ1-1,-,few
CASSLTGGDTEAFF,TGTGCCAGCAGCCTCACAGGGGGAGACACTGAAGCTTTCTTT,TRBV9,TRBJ1-1,TRBD1,once
CASSLNFREQYF,TGTGCCAGCAGCTTAAATTTCCGCGAGCAGTACTTC,TRBV7-2,TRBJ2-7,-,few
CASSLSGGVQEKLFF,TGTGCCAGCAGCTTAAGCGGGGGCGTACAGGAAAAACTGTTTTTT,TRBV7-9,TRBJ1-4,-,-
CASSVQGESLYEQYF,TGTGCCAGCAGCGTCCAGGGTGAGTCATTATACGAGCAGTACTTC,TRBV9,TRBJ2-7,-,-
CASSSGTRENQPQHF,TGTGCCAGCAGCTCGGGGACACGCGAAAATCAGCCCCAGCATTTT,TRBV7-2,TRBJ1-5,-,-
CASSFRGASTDTQYF,TGTGCCAGCAGCTTTCGGGGGGCTAGCACAGATACGCAGTATTTT,TRBV7-3,TRBJ2-3,-,once
CAISESGTSYEQYF,TGTGCCATCAGTGAGTCAGGGACTTCCTACGAGCAGTACTTC,TRBV10-3,TRBJ2-7,-,-
CASSLGLSTDTQYF,TGTGCCAGCAGCTTGGGACTAAGCACAGATACGCAGTATTTT,TRBV9,TRBJ2-3,TRBD2,once
CASSLGQAHTEAFF,TGTGCCAGCAGCTTAGGGCAGGCCCACACTGAAGCTTTCTTT,TRBV11-3,TRBJ1-1,-,-
CATSHRMAGGQYF,TGTGCCACCAGCCACCGGATGGCGGGGGGACAGTATTTT,TRBV15,TRBJ2-3,TRBD2,-